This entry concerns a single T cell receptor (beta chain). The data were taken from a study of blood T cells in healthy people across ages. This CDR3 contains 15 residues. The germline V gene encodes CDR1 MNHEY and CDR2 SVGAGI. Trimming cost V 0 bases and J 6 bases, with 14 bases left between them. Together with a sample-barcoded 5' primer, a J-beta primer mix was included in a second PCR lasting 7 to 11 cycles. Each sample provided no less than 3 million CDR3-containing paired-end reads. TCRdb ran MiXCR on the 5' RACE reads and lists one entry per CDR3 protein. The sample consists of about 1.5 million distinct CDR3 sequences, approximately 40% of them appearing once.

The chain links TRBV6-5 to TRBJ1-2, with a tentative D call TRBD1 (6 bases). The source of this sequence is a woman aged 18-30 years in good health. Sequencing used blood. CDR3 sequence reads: CASSYSSGQMDGYTF. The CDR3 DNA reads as TGTGCCAGCAGTTACTCATCCGGACAGATGGATGGCTACACCTTC.